These T cell receptor beta chains were read from a single sample in a study of T cell responses to AZD1222 COVID-19 vaccine. Method: immunoSEQ multiplex PCR; TCRdb's copy keeps in-frame clones and lacks some. This table holds about 140,000 clones, 70% to 90% found once. The sample here was peripheral blood, taken on day 0 of AZD1222 vaccination. The source is an adult in good health. Each CDR3 is given with its conserved first and last residue. D genes are given only for firm matches.

D gene	J gene	V gene	CDR3 protein	CDR3 DNA
.	TRBJ1-1	TRBV7-9	CASSLAPGNTEAFF	TGTGCCAGCAGCTTAGCGCCTGGGAACACTGAAGCTTTCTTT
.	TRBJ1-2	TRBV6-5	CASSHTLEPYGYTF	TGTGCCAGCAGTCACACATTGGAACCCTATGGCTACACCTTC
TRBD1	TRBJ2-5	TRBV7-2	CASSSGQASGVNF	TGTGCCAGCAGCTCGGGACAGGCCTCAGGGGTGAACTTC
TRBD1	TRBJ1-4	TRBV11-2	CASSLVMTGGSEKLFF	TGTGCCAGCAGCTTAGTTATGACAGGGGGGAGTGAAAAACTGTTTTTT
.	TRBJ1-1	TRBV7-9	CASSLGGETEAFF	TGTGCCAGCAGCTTAGGGGGCGAGACTGAAGCTTTCTTT
.	TRBJ1-1	TRBV5-6	CASSPARLRPLWGTEAFF	TGTGCCAGCAGCCCGGCGCGGTTAAGGCCCTTATGGGGGACTGAAGCTTTCTTT
.	TRBJ1-1	TRBV19	CASSIMGQNTEAFF	TGTGCCAGTAGTATTATGGGACAGAACACTGAAGCTTTCTTT
.	TRBJ2-1	TRBV5-5	CASSLGPLMPYNEQFF	TGTGCCAGCAGCTTGGGGCCCCTAATGCCCTACAATGAGCAGTTCTTC
.	TRBJ1-5	TRBV7-9	CASSSVGGSNQPQHF	TGTGCCAGCAGCTCGGTGGGGGGGAGCAATCAGCCCCAGCATTTT
TRBD1	TRBJ1-5	TRBV28	CASSWDRENQPQHF	TGTGCCAGCAGTTGGGACAGGGAGAATCAGCCCCAGCATTTT
TRBD2	TRBJ2-3	TRBV3-1/TRBV3-2	CASSRRTSGRGTQYF	TGTGCCAGCAGCCGCAGGACTAGCGGGAGGGGTACGCAGTATTTT
.	TRBJ2-2	TRBV12-3/TRBV12-4	CASSPRITGELFF	TGTGCCAGCAGTCCGAGGATCACCGGGGAGCTGTTTTTT
.	TRBJ1-5	TRBV19	CASSIDRDRGYNQPQHF	TGTGCCAGTAGTATAGATCGGGACCGGGGCTACAATCAGCCCCAGCATTTT
TRBD1	TRBJ2-7	TRBV6-5	CASSSEGTGDYEQYF	TGTGCCAGCAGTTCCGAGGGGACAGGGGACTACGAGCAGTACTTC
.	TRBJ2-7	TRBV6-2/TRBV6-3	CASSHTEYEQYF	TGTGCCAGCAGTCATACAGAATACGAGCAGTACTTC
TRBD1	TRBJ1-5	TRBV11-1	CASSPTGVGQPQHF	TGTGCCAGCAGCCCTACAGGGGTTGGCCAGCCCCAGCATTTT